Following are 23 T cell receptor beta chains from one sample sequenced in a study of post-analysis software for immune sequencing data. Study-wide findings and caveats: Relative to controls, patients had 4 or 5 TRBV segments at higher frequency, with TRBV5-6, TRBV5-1 and TRBV20-1 among these.

TCR beta cDNA libraries had unique molecular identifiers. TCRdb independently ran MiXCR on the PCR reads; one entry per CDR3 protein. The sample lists around 770,000 distinct CDR3 sequences, 46% occurring once. These receptors are not linked to any known antigen. The sequencing input was blood. The origin of the receptors is a girl under 18 with multiple sclerosis.

CDR3 amino acids: CASSEGGQTQETQYF. Written as DNA, the CDR3 is TGTGCCAGCAGTGAAGGAGGGCAGACCCAAGAGACCCAGTACTTC. This chain joins TRBV2 and TRBJ2-5, with D possibly matching TRBD2 (5 bases). Trimming removed 1 base from V and 1 base from J, with 10 bases in between. CDR1 is SNHLY and CDR2 is FYNNEI in the germline V gene. There are 15 residues in the CDR3.

The chain combines TRBV27 with TRBJ2-7; 7 nucleotides agree with TRBD1. The CDR3 sequence is 15 residues long. Unmatched junction bases numbered 8, after V lost 4 bases and J lost 2 bases. CDR1 and CDR2 (germline): MNHEY, SMNVEV (reference sequence). CDR3 sequence reads: CASSSAGTAPYEQYF. The DNA for the CDR3 is TGTGCCAGCAGTTCAGCCGGGACAGCCCCCTACGAGCAGTACTTC.

The gene calls are TRBV29-1 and TRBJ1-1; possible D gene TRBD1, 6 bases. This CDR3 has 13 residues. Germline CDR1 and CDR2: SQVTM and ANQGSEA. Trimming removed 5 bases at V and 3 bases at J, with 13 bases between. In DNA form, the CDR3 reads TGCAGCGTTCGTGGGGGGCGGGACACTGAAGCTTTCTTT. Amino acid sequence: CSVRGGRDTEAFF.

This sequence joins TRBV7-3 and TRBJ1-1, with TRBD1 as a possible D gene (6 bases). The V end was cut by 6 bases, the J end by 7 bases, with 18 bases between. Looked up from germline, CDR1 is SGHTA and CDR2 is FQGTGA. CDR3 length: 14 residues. CDR3 sequence reads: CASRLGTGGGEAFF. In DNA, the CDR3 is TGTGCCAGCAGACTCGGGACGGGGGGCGGTGAAGCTTTCTTT.

This clonotype has more than one count but fewer than ten. This chain uses TRBV20-1 with TRBJ2-7; D uncertain. V was pared by 6 bases and J by 3 bases, with 6 bases between. CDR1 is DFQATT, CDR2 SNEGSKA, per germline (reference sequence). This CDR3 is 10 amino acids long. The CDR3 reads CSANSYEQYF. CDR3 bases: TGCAGTGCCAACAGCTACGAGCAGTACTTC.

The chain joins TRBV7-2 to TRBJ2-1; 10 bases map to TRBD2. Germline V lookup: CDR1 SGHTA, CDR2 FQGNSA. CDR3 length: 15 amino acids. The V segment lost 1 base and the J segment 8 bases; nucleotides outside the gene matches: 5. In nucleotides, the CDR3 is TGTGCCAGCAGCTTAGGGACTAGCGGCTGGGATGAGCAGTTCTTC. Its protein is CASSLGTSGWDEQFF.

Turning to this clonotype: Germline is not matched at one junction end, which may reflect a read error. The V call is TRBV12-3 or TRBV12-4, the J call TRBJ1-2; TRBD1 agrees at 7 bases. The CDR3 runs to 13 residues. CDR3 bases: TGTACCAGCAGCTTGGGACAGAACTATGGCTACACCTTC. Its protein is CTSSLGQNYGYTF.

The rearrangement uses TRBV5-1 and TRBJ2-1; D is undetermined. Trimming took 0 bases from V and 6 from J, leaving 10 bases between them. Germline V lookup: CDR1 SGHRS, CDR2 YFSETQ. The CDR3 is 14 residues long. The CDR3 nucleotides are TGCGCCAGCAGCTTGGGGGGTCAGGTCAATGAGCAGTTCTTC. Its translation: CASSLGGQVNEQFF.

Only a few counts were recorded for this clonotype. The genes are TRBV27 and TRBJ2-1; D might be TRBD1 (6 bases). The CDR3 totals 13 residues. CDR1 is MNHEY, CDR2 SMNVEV, per germline (reference sequence). Trimming removed 5 bases from V and 6 bases from J, with 11 bases in between. The CDR3: CASSVGHLNEQFF. Written as DNA, the CDR3 is TGTGCCAGCAGTGTGGGACACCTCAATGAGCAGTTCTTC.

The V gene is TRBV20-1, the J gene TRBJ1-2; TRBD1 matches 7 bases. Germline-derived CDR1 and CDR2 are DFQATT and SNEGSKA (reference sequence). V gave up 1 base and J gave up 4 bases; unmatched junction bases: 6. The CDR3 contains 14 residues. The DNA of the CDR3 is TGCAGTGCTAGAGTTCGCGGGACAGTCTATGGCTACACCTTC. Amino acid sequence: CSARVRGTVYGYTF.

There are a few counts of this clonotype. This chain's CDR3 is CASSVCRAGKTKLQHF. Here the CDR3 DNA reads TGTGCCAGCAGCGTATGTAGGGCCGGAAAAACCAAGCTCCAGCATTTT. V and J are TRBV9 and TRBJ1-5; D remains unclear. V lost 1 base, J lost 12 bases, and 23 bases lay in between. Looked up from germline, CDR1 is SGDLS and CDR2 is YYNGEE. This CDR3 has 16 residues.

The gene calls are TRBV4-3 and TRBJ2-3; TRBD1 might be the D (5 bases). Between the trimmed V and J ends, which lost 2 bases and 4 bases, there was a span of 13 bases. CDR3 length: 15 amino acids. Germline CDR1 reads LGHNA; CDR2 reads YSLEER. The CDR3 loop is CASSQIGGRADTQYF. CDR3 in DNA: TGCGCCAGCAGCCAAATTGGTGGCAGGGCAGATACGCAGTATTTT.

This rearrangement joins TRBV6-6 to TRBJ1-4; TRBD1 might be the D (5 bases). This CDR3 comprises 15 residues. V was shortened by 0 bases and J by 2 bases, with 7 bases between the two germline ends. CDR1 and CDR2 (germline): MNHNY, SVGAGI (reference sequence). This CDR3 is CASSYSGDTNEKLFF. DNA of the CDR3: TGTGCCAGCAGTTACTCAGGGGATACTAATGAAAAACTGTTTTTT.

This chain links TRBV10-3 with TRBJ1-1; D remains unclear. This CDR3 comprises 11 residues. CDR1 and CDR2 from the germline V gene are ENHRY and SYGVKD. The CDR3 nucleotides read TGTGAAGTCCGATCGAACACTGAAGCTTTCTTT. It translates to CEVRSNTEAFF.

The chain carries TRBV15 and TRBJ1-1; 8 nucleotides agree with TRBD1. The CDR3 covers 14 residues. V gave up 8 bases and J gave up 6 bases; unmatched junction bases: 11. The germline CDR1 and CDR2 sequences are LNHNV and YYDKDF (reference sequence). In DNA form, the CDR3 reads TGTGCCACCCATCATGGGACAGGTAGCTCTGAAGCTTTCTTT. Protein: CATHHGTGSSEAFF.

This clonotype was counted only a few times. The V and J genes are TRBV12-3 or TRBV12-4 and TRBJ1-5, with a tentative D call TRBD1 (6 bases). V lost 3 bases and J 7 bases, leaving 7 bases between the germline ends. The CDR3 spans 12 residues. As DNA, the CDR3 is TGTGCCAGCAGTTTTGGGGGCCAGCCCCAGCATTTT. This translates into CASSFGGQPQHF.

The rearrangement links TRBV4-2 to TRBJ1-1; D might be TRBD1 (5 bases). Germline lookup yields CDR1 LGHNA and CDR2 YNFKEQ. The CDR3 loop spans 14 amino acids. V lost 0 bases and J 11 bases, leaving 16 bases between the germline ends. CDR3 coding DNA: TGTGCCAGCAGCCAAGATTGGGGGGGGTCCGGTGCTTTCTTT. Its translation: CASSQDWGGSGAFF.

The chain employs TRBV20-1 and TRBJ1-2; the D gene is possibly TRBD1 (5 bases). The CDR3 runs 13 residues. Germline V gene sequence: CDR1 DFQATT, CDR2 SNEGSKA (reference sequence). CDR3 in amino acids: CNPGQMDPYGYTF. CDR3 coding DNA: TGCAACCCAGGGCAAATGGATCCCTATGGCTACACCTTC.

This clonotype was seen only a few times. The chain combines TRBV20-1 with TRBJ2-3; 8 bases fit TRBD2. CDR3 length: 15 amino acids. Trimming at V came to 5 bases and at J to 6 bases, leaving 13 bases not matched to a gene. The V gene's germline CDR1 is DFQATT and CDR2 SNEGSKA (reference sequence). The CDR3 reads CSAPRSGAALDTQYF. As DNA, the CDR3 is TGCAGTGCTCCTCGTAGCGGGGCGGCGCTGGATACGCAGTATTTT.

CDR3 sequence: CSARKRGRSYNEQFF. The CDR3 coding sequence is TGCAGTGCTAGAAAGCGGGGCCGCTCCTACAATGAGCAGTTCTTC. The chain recombines TRBV20-1 with TRBJ2-1, with TRBD2 identical over 7 bases. The V gene end was trimmed by 2 bases and the J gene end by 0 bases; junction bases not matched to a gene: 4. Germline CDR1 and CDR2: DFQATT and SNEGSKA (reference sequence). The CDR3 has 15 residues.

On this clonotype: The junction does not match germline at one end; this may be a read error. This chain joins TRBV23-1 and TRBJ2-7; unclear D gene. Being an ORF, TRBV23-1 has a function that is uncertain. The CDR3 spans 11 residues. The CDR3 sequence: CASSHGSEEYF. CDR3 nucleotides: TGCGCCAGCAGTCATGGATCCGAGGAGTACTTC.

The chain combines TRBV20-1 with TRBJ2-1; D call uncertain. V lost 1 base and J lost 4, with 8 bases in between. Germline assignment: CDR1 DFQATT and CDR2 SNEGSKA (reference sequence). This CDR3 has 13 amino acids. The CDR3 region is CSARGGWYNEQFF. For the CDR3, the DNA is TGCAGTGCTAGAGGCGGCTGGTACAATGAGCAGTTCTTC.

The chain joins TRBV7-4 to TRBJ2-5; possible D gene TRBD1, 6 bases. CDR3 size: 13 residues. Germline-derived CDR1 and CDR2 are SGHVT and SQSDAQ. Between the trimmed V and J ends, which lost 5 bases and 10 bases, there was a span of 17 bases. Here the CDR3 reads CASSATGDRIQYF. In DNA, the CDR3 is TGTGCCAGCAGCGCAACCGGAGACAGGATCCAGTACTTC.